This T cell receptor beta chain was profiled in a study of blood T cell repertoires in COVID-19. In the original analysis: Reference gene primer amplification gave estimated nucleated cell counts. The table came from immunoSEQ multiplex PCR; TCRdb's copy has only in-frame clones and leaves some out. The V and J calls and the clone size are those of that table, but D and trimming were determined from the DNA. The sample holds 150,000 or so clones, 80% seen once. The germline V gene encodes CDR1 LGHDT and CDR2 YNNKEL (reference sequence). V was pared by 8 bases and J by 1 base, with 11 bases between. The CDR3 contains 13 residues.

The clonotype originates from a man aged 35 to 55 who had recovered from COVID-19. The specimen was PBMCs or T cells enriched from blood (not recorded which). The chain recombines TRBV3-1 (or the pseudogene TRBV3-2) with TRBJ2-5; a possible D gene is TRBD1 (5 bases). The CDR3 sequence is CASAQALQETQYF. The CDR3 DNA is TGTGCCAGCGCACAGGCTCTCCAAGAGACCCAGTACTTC.